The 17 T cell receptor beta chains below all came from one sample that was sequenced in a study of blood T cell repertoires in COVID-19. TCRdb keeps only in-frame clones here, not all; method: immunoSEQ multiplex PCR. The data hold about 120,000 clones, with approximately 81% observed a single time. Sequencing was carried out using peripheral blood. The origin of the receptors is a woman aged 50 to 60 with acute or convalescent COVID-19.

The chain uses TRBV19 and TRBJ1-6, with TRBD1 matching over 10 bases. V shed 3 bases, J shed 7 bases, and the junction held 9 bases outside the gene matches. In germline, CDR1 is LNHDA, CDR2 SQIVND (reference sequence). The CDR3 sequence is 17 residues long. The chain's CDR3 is CASSISSGTGENSPLHF. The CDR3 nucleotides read TGTGCCAGTAGTATCTCGTCTGGGACAGGGGAGAATTCACCCCTCCACTTT.

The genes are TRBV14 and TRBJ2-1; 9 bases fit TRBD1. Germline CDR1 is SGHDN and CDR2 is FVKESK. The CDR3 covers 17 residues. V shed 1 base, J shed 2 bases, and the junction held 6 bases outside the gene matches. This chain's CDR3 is CASSQGRGQGPYNEQFF. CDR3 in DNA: TGTGCCAGCAGCCAAGGACGGGGACAGGGTCCCTACAATGAGCAGTTCTTC.

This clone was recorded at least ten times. The CDR3 sequence is CASSAPLAGGELFF. The CDR3 DNA reads as TGTGCCAGCAGTGCCCCCCTGGCGGGCGGGGAGCTGTTTTTT. The chain recombines TRBV28 with TRBJ2-2, with D possibly matching TRBD2 (5 bases). CDR1 is MDHEN, CDR2 SYDVKM, per germline. The V end was cut by 5 bases, the J end by 7 bases, with 14 bases between. This CDR3 is built from 14 residues.

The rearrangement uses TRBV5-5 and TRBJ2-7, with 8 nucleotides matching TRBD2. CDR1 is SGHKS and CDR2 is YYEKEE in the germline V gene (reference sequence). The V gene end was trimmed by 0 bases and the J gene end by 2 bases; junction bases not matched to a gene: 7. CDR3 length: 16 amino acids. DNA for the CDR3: TGTGCCAGCAGCTTGGTGGGTAGCGGGACTACCTACGAGCAGTACTTC. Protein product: CASSLVGSGTTYEQYF.

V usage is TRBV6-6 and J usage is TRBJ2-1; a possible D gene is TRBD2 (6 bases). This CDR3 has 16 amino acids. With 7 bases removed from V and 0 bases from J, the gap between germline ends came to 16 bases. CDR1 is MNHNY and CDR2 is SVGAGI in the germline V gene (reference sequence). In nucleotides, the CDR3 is TGTGCCAGCACCAAGGGACTCTCTAGCTCCTACAATGAGCAGTTCTTC. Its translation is CASTKGLSSSYNEQFF.

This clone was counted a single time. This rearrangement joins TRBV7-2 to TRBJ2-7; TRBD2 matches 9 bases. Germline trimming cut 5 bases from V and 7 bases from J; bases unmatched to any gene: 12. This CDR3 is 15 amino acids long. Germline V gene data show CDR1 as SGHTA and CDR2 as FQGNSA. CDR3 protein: CASSITGTSKREQYF. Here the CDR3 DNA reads TGTGCCAGCAGCATTACCGGGACTAGCAAGCGGGAGCAGTACTTC.

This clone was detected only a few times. In DNA, the CDR3 is TGTGCCAGCAGTTACTCCGGGAGTAGCAATCAGCCCCAGCATTTT. Protein sequence: CASSYSGSSNQPQHF. This chain connects TRBV6-6 to TRBJ1-5; D not resolved. With 0 bases removed from V and 0 bases from J, the gap between germline ends came to 6 bases. The CDR3 totals 15 residues. Germline CDR1 is MNHNY and CDR2 is SVGAGI (reference sequence).

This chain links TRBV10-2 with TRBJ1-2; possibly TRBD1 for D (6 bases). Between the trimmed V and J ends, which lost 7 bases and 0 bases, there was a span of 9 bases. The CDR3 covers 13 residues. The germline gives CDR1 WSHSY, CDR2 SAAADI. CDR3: CASNSGANYGYTF. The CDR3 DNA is TGCGCCAGCAATTCAGGGGCTAACTATGGCTACACCTTC.

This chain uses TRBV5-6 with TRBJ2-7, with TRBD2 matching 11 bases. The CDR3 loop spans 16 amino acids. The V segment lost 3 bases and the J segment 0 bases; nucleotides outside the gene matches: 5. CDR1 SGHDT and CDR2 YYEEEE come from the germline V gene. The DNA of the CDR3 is TGTGCCAGCAGCTGGCTACTAGCGGGGGACTCCTACGAGCAGTACTTC. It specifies CASSWLLAGDSYEQYF.

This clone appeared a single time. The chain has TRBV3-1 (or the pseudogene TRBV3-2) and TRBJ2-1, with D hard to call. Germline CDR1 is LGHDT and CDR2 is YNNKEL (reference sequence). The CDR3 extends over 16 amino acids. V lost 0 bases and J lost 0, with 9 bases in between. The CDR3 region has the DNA TGTGCCAGCAGCCAAGATCCCCCGAGCTCCTACAATGAGCAGTTCTTC. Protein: CASSQDPPSSYNEQFF.

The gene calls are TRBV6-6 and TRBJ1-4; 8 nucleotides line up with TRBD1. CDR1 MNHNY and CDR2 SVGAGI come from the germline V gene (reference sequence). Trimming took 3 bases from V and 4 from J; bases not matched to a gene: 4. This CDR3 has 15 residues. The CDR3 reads CASSYRTGNNEKLFF. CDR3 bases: TGTGCCAGCAGTTATCGGACAGGGAATAATGAAAAACTGTTTTTT.

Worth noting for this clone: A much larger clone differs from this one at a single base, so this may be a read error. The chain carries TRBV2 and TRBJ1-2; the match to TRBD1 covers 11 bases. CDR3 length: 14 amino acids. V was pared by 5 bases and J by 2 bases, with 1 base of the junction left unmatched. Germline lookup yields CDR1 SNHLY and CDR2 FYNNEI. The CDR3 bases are TGTGCCAGCAGTAGGGACAGGGGGAACTATGGCTACACCTTC. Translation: CASSRDRGNYGYTF. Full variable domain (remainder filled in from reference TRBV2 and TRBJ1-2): EPEVTQTPSHQVTQMGQEVILRCVPISNHLYFYWYRQILGQKVEFLVSFYNNEISEKSEIFDDQFSVERPDGSNFTLKIRSTKLEDSAMYFCASSRDRGNYGYTFGSGTRLTVV.

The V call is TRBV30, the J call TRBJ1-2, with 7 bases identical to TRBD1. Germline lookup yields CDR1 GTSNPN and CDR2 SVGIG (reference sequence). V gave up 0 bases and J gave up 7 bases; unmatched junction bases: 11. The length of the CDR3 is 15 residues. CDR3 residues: CAWSVQDRPLTGYTF. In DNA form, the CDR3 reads TGTGCCTGGAGTGTACAGGACAGGCCGCTTACTGGCTACACCTTC. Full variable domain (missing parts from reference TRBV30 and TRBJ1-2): SQTIHQWPATLVQPVGSPLSLECTVEGTSNPNLYWYRQAAGRGLQLLFYSVGIGQISSEVPQNLSASRPQDRQFILSSKKLLLSDSGFYLCAWSVQDRPLTGYTFGSGTRLTVV.

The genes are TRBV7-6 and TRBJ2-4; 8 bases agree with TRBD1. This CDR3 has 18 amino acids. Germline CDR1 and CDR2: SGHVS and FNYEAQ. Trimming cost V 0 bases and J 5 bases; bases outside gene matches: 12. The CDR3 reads CASSLAAPGQGRENIQYF. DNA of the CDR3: TGTGCCAGCAGCTTAGCGGCACCCGGACAGGGTAGGGAAAACATTCAGTACTTC.

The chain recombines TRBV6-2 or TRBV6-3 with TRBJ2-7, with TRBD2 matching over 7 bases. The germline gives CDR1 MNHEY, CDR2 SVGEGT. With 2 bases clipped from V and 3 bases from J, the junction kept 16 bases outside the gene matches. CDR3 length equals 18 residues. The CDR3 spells CASSYEVAGSYIVYEQYF. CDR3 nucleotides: TGTGCCAGCAGTTACGAGGTAGCGGGCTCCTATATTGTCTACGAGCAGTACTTC.

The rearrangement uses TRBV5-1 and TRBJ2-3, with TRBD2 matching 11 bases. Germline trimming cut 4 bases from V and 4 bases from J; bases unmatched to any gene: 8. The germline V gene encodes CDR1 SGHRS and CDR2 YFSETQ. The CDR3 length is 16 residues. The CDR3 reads CASSTLAGGRADTQYF. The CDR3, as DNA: TGCGCCAGCAGCACGCTAGCGGGAGGCCGCGCAGATACGCAGTATTTT.

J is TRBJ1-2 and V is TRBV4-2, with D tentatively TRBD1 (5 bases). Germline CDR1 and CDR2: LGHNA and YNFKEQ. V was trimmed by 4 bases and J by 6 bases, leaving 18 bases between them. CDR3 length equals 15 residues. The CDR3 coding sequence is TGTGCCAGCAGCCCGACCTCCAGGGAACCGAATGGCTACACCTTC. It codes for CASSPTSREPNGYTF.